This TCR beta chain was identified during a study of blood T cell repertoires in COVID-19. Study details: Italy, Spain and the United States were the sources of the convalescent and acute COVID-19 samples. Sources were T cells, B-cell-depleted T cells, or PBMCs; the material itself was cDNA or gDNA.

How the authors handled the data: The assay estimated nucleated cells by amplifying reference gene primers. The assay was immunoSEQ multiplex PCR, and TCRdb's table has in-frame clones only and misses some. V and J calls and clone size are given by that table; D and trimming were obtained from the DNA. The sample holds about 110,000 clones, around nine tenths seen once. The CDR3 runs to 17 residues. Germline V gives CDR1 LNHNV, CDR2 YYDKDF (reference sequence). Trimming stripped 0 bases from V and 6 bases from J, with 19 bases between. The sequenced sample was peripheral blood. The chain carries TRBV15 and TRBJ2-3, with D maybe TRBD1 (6 bases). The sequence came from a man aged 40-50 years with acute or convalescent COVID-19. The CDR3 DNA reads TGTGCCACCAGCAGAGATTGGCCAGGGGACCCGATGGATACGCAGTATTTT. Encoded protein: CATSRDWPGDPMDTQYF.